Reported below is one T cell receptor (beta chain). Its binding antigen is unknown. No much larger clonotype is one base removed from it; base qualities were not supplied. After removal of 2 bases from V and 2 bases from J, the junction retains 9 bases not matched to a gene. The germline V gene gives CDR1 as MNHEY and CDR2 as SVGAGI. The CDR3 starts with the cysteine, ends with the phenylalanine, and has 16 residues. Kept here is only the CDR3 DNA, which spans 48 bases and is read in frame from base 1. The data were obtained in a study of T cells in localized non-small cell lung cancer (dated by TCRdb to 2020 to 2021). About the investigation overall: Comparing tumors with uninvolved tumor-adjacent lungs, the study looked at the T cell repertoires of 200 to 250 patients with early-stage NSCLC. All 240 or so NSCLC patients in the cohort were treatment-naive and had localized lung tumors that were resected. NSCLC patients had a mean age of around 66 years, and more than 120 were male and about 110 female. Beyond this particular receptor, the publication reports: A median of 57 of the top 100 tumor clones were detected in paired uninvolved adjacent lung, and approximately 28 of these tumor clones were also found among the top 100 clones of the paired uninvolved adjacent lung. Uninvolved tumor-adjacent lung showed the highest T cell clonality, higher than tumor, which suggests more focused antigenic responses in the uninvolved tumor-adjacent lung. Because of the exploratory design, TCR variables were selected using unadjusted p-values without false-discovery rate correction. Longer overall survival was associated with higher T cell density in blood, whereas shorter survival was associated with higher clonality in adjacent lung. Because multi-region sequencing of the tumors was not done, intratumor heterogeneity could not be ruled out.

At diagnosis, peripheral blood, uninvolved tumor-adjacent lung and tumor were collected and were preserved as a mix of fresh-frozen and FFPE material. For TCR repertoire profiling, blood samples were analyzed in the form of peripheral blood mononuclear cells. The immunoSEQ Assay was used to sequence TCR beta CDR3 regions from DNA. For the original study's pipeline: T cell density was computed as TCR beta template counts normalized to usable DNA estimated by amplifying housekeeping genes. Richness was estimated with the preseqR package, extrapolating to 400,000 templates for PBMC samples and 120,000 templates for tissue samples. Clonality was defined as one minus Pielou's evenness. Differential abundance testing on productive amino-acid clonotypes, with a minimum total count of 5 and an alpha of 0.1, was used to identify tissue-enriched TCRs. The Jaccard Index and the Morisita Overlap Index were used to measure how much the repertoires overlapped between compartments. TCR beta CDR3s were clustered by GLIPH together with public tetramer-defined viral CDR3s, and at least three viral sequences plus V-gene enrichment were required for viral motifs. TCRdb obtained this table from immuneACCESS and retained in-frame rearrangements with V and J assigned. These tables miss some clones; where compared with another copy, unresolved V genes account for less than half of the shortfall, and the remainder is unexplained. The D gene and trimming were derived from the DNA, and the V and J assignments and clone size from that table. The table for this sample lists just over 20,000 clones; under 90% of them were counted only once. The ten top clones hold more than 15% of the sample.

This specimen consisted of PBMCs, obtained before any cancer treatment. The receptor's source is a woman aged 35 to 69 with stage II squamous cell lung carcinoma. The chain joins TRBV6-5 to TRBJ2-7, with TRBD2 matching 7 junction bases. The DNA sequence is TGTGCCAGCAGTTACGGGGGGGTCCGCGTTACCTACGAGCAGTACTTC. This sequence encodes CASSYGGVRVTYEQYF.